Below are 10 T cell receptor beta chains sequenced from a single sample in a study of cytomegalovirus exposure and HLA in healthy donors (dated by TCRdb to the late 2010s). The protocol used for the library was the immunoSEQ multiplex PCR assay. For the multiplex PCR, a mixture combining 60 forward primers for TCR Vbeta segments and 13 reverse primers for TCR Jbeta segments was used. TCRdb holds this immuneACCESS table with in-frame rearrangements only. Some clones are missing; in checked studies, unresolved V genes explain under half, and the rest has no known cause. This sample comprises 100,000 to 150,000 clones, roughly 88% of them detected only once. The top ten constitute 2% to 3% of the sample. Sequenced sample: PBMCs. Receptor source: a man aged 50-60 years in good health and CMV-seronegative.

The chain combines TRBV14 with TRBJ2-1; D is unresolved. CDR1 is SGHDN, CDR2 FVKESK, per germline. The length of the CDR3 is 18 residues. Trimming removed 0 bases from V and 0 bases from J, with 15 bases in between. The CDR3 DNA follows: TGTGCCAGCAGCCAAGATCTATCCCCCAGAGGCTCCTACAATGAGCAGTTCTTC. This translates into CASSQDLSPRGSYNEQFF. Full variable domain (outside the CDR3, taken from reference TRBV14 and TRBJ2-1): EAGVTQFPSHSVIEKGQTVTLRCDPISGHDNLYWYRRVMGKEIKFLLHFVKESKQDESGMPNNRFLAERTGGTYSTLKVQPAELEDSGVYFCASSQDLSPRGSYNEQFFGPGTRLTVL.

The rearrangement links TRBV2 to TRBJ2-2; tentative D call: TRBD2 (5 bases). The CDR3 is made up of 14 amino acids. V was pared by 1 base and J by 7 bases, with 10 bases between. Germline assignment: CDR1 SNHLY and CDR2 FYNNEI. Here the CDR3 reads CASSEVFGVGELFF. CDR3 nucleotides: TGTGCCAGCAGTGAAGTTTTCGGGGTCGGGGAGCTGTTTTTT.

V and J are TRBV14 and TRBJ2-2; D remains ambiguous. Per germline, CDR1 SGHDN and CDR2 FVKESK. The length of the CDR3 is 12 residues. The V end was cut by 4 bases, the J end by 7 bases, with 7 bases between. The DNA of the CDR3 is TGTGCCAGCAGCCTGTCTATCGGGGAGCTGTTTTTT. Translation: CASSLSIGELFF. The complete variable domain, with remaining parts taken from reference TRBV14 and TRBJ2-2, reads EAGVTQFPSHSVIEKGQTVTLRCDPISGHDNLYWYRRVMGKEIKFLLHFVKESKQDESGMPNNRFLAERTGGTYSTLKVQPAELEDSGVYFCASSLSIGELFFGEGSRLTVL.

The chain joins TRBV2 to TRBJ1-4, with 7 bases identical to TRBD1. V was clipped by 3 bases and J by 0 bases; unmatched bases: 1. The CDR3 is 15 amino acids. Germline V lookup: CDR1 SNHLY, CDR2 FYNNEI. The CDR3 sequence: CASSDQGATNEKLFF. In DNA, the CDR3 is TGTGCCAGCAGTGACCAGGGGGCAACTAATGAAAAACTGTTTTTT.

The genes are TRBV29-1 and TRBJ2-3; maybe TRBD2 (5 bases). The length of the CDR3 is 12 residues. With 5 bases removed from V and 2 bases from J, the gap between germline ends came to 8 bases. Per the germline V gene, CDR1 is SQVTM and CDR2 is ANQGSEA. In DNA form, the CDR3 reads TGCAGCGTTAGGGAGATCACAGATACGCAGTATTTT. This sequence encodes CSVREITDTQYF.

This chain connects TRBV30 to TRBJ1-2; no firm D call. Germline loops: CDR1 GTSNPN, CDR2 SVGIG (reference sequence). This CDR3 is 15 amino acids long. With 3 bases removed from V and 4 bases from J, the gap between germline ends came to 18 bases. CDR3 residues: CAWSVHPDSGYGYTF. In nucleotides, the CDR3 is TGTGCCTGGAGCGTCCACCCCGATTCGGGCTATGGCTACACCTTC.

The chain combines TRBV5-1 with TRBJ2-3; tentatively, D is TRBD2 (6 bases). The CDR3 has 16 residues. Trimming removed 0 bases at V and 2 bases at J, with 13 bases between. The V gene's germline CDR1 is SGHRS and CDR2 YFSETQ. This chain's CDR3 is CASSLEGTPDTDTQYF. The CDR3 nucleotides read TGCGCCAGCAGCTTGGAGGGGACTCCGGACACAGATACGCAGTATTTT.

The gene calls are TRBV6-1 and TRBJ1-2, with D maybe TRBD1 (6 bases). CDR1 and CDR2 (germline): MNHNS, SASEGT. This CDR3 has 13 residues. The V gene lost 1 base and the J gene lost 9 bases, with 12 bases spanning the gap. Here the CDR3 reads CASSEGHRVSYTF. The CDR3 region has the DNA TGTGCCAGCAGTGAAGGCCACAGGGTTAGCTACACCTTC.

V is TRBV30 and J is TRBJ1-2, with D perhaps TRBD1 (6 bases). The germline V gene encodes CDR1 GTSNPN and CDR2 SVGIG (reference sequence). V was trimmed by 7 bases and J by 3 bases, leaving 15 bases between them. CDR3 length: 13 residues. CDR3 protein: CASSSGADYGYTF. The CDR3 nucleotides read TGTGCCTCTTCTTCAGGGGCCGACTATGGCTACACCTTC.

The rearrangement joins TRBV10-3 to TRBJ2-2; 7 bases fit TRBD2. Trimming removed 5 bases from V and 3 bases from J; junction bases left unmatched: 6. Looked up from germline, CDR1 is ENHRY and CDR2 is SYGVKD. CDR3 length: 15 residues. This chain's CDR3 is CAISTGGGDTGELFF. For the CDR3, the DNA is TGTGCCATCAGTACGGGGGGAGGGGACACCGGGGAGCTGTTTTTT.